The source of this TCR beta chain is a study of patients and donors after allogeneic stem cell transplantation. TCRdb ran MiXCR on the RT-PCR reads and lists one entry per CDR3 protein. Seen here are roughly 960,000 distinct CDR3 sequences, roughly 18% observed once, and the top ten hold under 6.5%. V shed 4 bases, J shed 7 bases, and the junction held 6 bases outside the gene matches. The CDR3 covers 16 residues. This chain links TRBV12-3 or TRBV12-4 with TRBJ2-3, with TRBD2 identical over 15 bases. The receptor's source is a human donor who was either an allogeneic HSCT recipient or a stem cell or donor lymphocyte infusion donor (not recorded which). It is not recorded whose cells these are; they may come from a transplant donor. The sequenced material came from blood, either unsorted or a sorted T cell fraction (not recorded which). Here the CDR3 reads CASSSGLAGGVNTQYF. CDR3 nucleotides: TGTGCCAGCAGTTCCGGACTAGCGGGGGGGGTAAATACGCAGTATTTT.